The 21 T cell receptor beta chains below were found in one sample sequenced in a study of T-cell memory formation after mild COVID-19. TCRdb reprocessed the 5' RACE reads via MiXCR and lists one record per CDR3 protein. The table includes about 420,000 distinct CDR3 sequences, about 22% detected once. Sequencing was done on a sample of PBMCs or a T cell subset sorted from them (not recorded which). The receptors come from an adult woman who had mild COVID-19 (a few samples of this study predate the infection). Cell type and time point are not known.

V gene TRBV6-5 combines with J gene TRBJ2-5; 7 bases fit TRBD1. CDR1 and CDR2 (germline): MNHEY, SVGAGI. Trimming removed 2 bases from V and 3 bases from J; junction bases left unmatched: 3. This CDR3 spans 14 amino acids. The CDR3 DNA follows: TGTGCCAGCAGTTACGTAGGACAGGAAGAGACCCAGTACTTC. Protein product: CASSYVGQEETQYF.

This clonotype was detected only a few times. V is TRBV20-1 and J is TRBJ2-1; tentative D call: TRBD1 (7 bases). The length of the CDR3 is 15 residues. The germline CDR1 and CDR2 sequences are DFQATT and SNEGSKA (reference sequence). V was pared by 0 bases and J by 4 bases, with 13 bases between. CDR3 DNA: TGCAGTGCTAGAGATTTCAGGGGGGAATACAATGAGCAGTTCTTC. Its protein is CSARDFRGEYNEQFF.

This clonotype has more than one count but fewer than ten. The V and J genes are TRBV18 and TRBJ1-1, with 7 bases that match TRBD1. Germline CDR1 is KGHSH and CDR2 is LQKENI. This CDR3 comprises 15 residues. After removal of 3 bases from V and 1 base from J, the junction contained 5 bases not matched to a gene. The DNA for the CDR3 is TGTGCCAGCTCACCCGAACAGGGGCGGAACACTGAAGCTTTCTTT. The encoded protein is CASSPEQGRNTEAFF.

The chain employs TRBV6-5 and TRBJ1-1; D is possibly TRBD1 (5 bases). The V end was cut by 6 bases, the J end by 7 bases, with 18 bases between. Germline V CDR1 and CDR2: MNHEY, SVGAGI. The CDR3 runs to 14 residues. The CDR3 loop reads CASSPRIPQGEAFF. CDR3 nucleotides: TGTGCCAGCAGCCCCCGGATCCCCCAGGGTGAAGCTTTCTTT.

This clonotype has a count of ten or more. The chain uses TRBV3-1 and TRBJ2-5; D might be TRBD1 or TRBD2, each matching 5 bases. CDR1 and CDR2 (germline): LGHDT, YNNKEL (reference sequence). The CDR3 is 12 residues long. The V and J ends lost 1 base and 5 bases respectively, with 5 bases between them. The DNA of the CDR3 is TGTGCCAGCAGCCAAGGGGGGGAGACCCAGTACTTC. Its translation is CASSQGGETQYF.

In this sample, this clonotype turned up once. The chain combines TRBV6-2 or TRBV6-3 with TRBJ2-7; D remains ambiguous. The V end lost 5 bases, the J end lost 6 bases, and 8 bases lay between the germline ends. Germline loops: CDR1 MNHEY, CDR2 SVGEGT. There are 11 residues in the CDR3. CDR3 sequence: CASSNRFEQYF. For the CDR3, the DNA is TGTGCCAGCAGTAACCGGTTCGAGCAGTACTTC.

This clonotype was observed a handful of times. The rearrangement links TRBV5-1 to TRBJ2-1; D not certain. This CDR3 is built from 14 residues. V was clipped by 4 bases and J by 1 base, with 9 bases between them. CDR1 is SGHRS, CDR2 YFSETQ, per germline. The CDR3: CASSRTESYNEQFF. The CDR3, as DNA: TGCGCCAGCAGCAGGACCGAGTCCTACAATGAGCAGTTCTTC.

This clonotype has only a few counts. This chain connects TRBV11-3 to TRBJ2-3; D possibly matches TRBD1 or TRBD2 (5 bases each). Germline V gives CDR1 SGHNT, CDR2 YENEEA. This CDR3 has 17 residues. V dropped 5 bases and J dropped 0 bases, with 18 bases sitting between them. DNA for the CDR3: TGTGCCAGCAGCCGGGCCTTCGGGGCTCAAAGCACAGATACGCAGTATTTT. This translates into CASSRAFGAQSTDTQYF.

The CDR3 spells CAGGQGGGDTQYF. CDR3 nucleotides: TGTGCCGGCGGGCAGGGAGGGGGAGATACGCAGTATTTT. The rearrangement uses TRBV7-9 and TRBJ2-3; D might be TRBD2 (7 bases). CDR3 length: 13 residues. Germline CDR1 SEHNR, CDR2 FQNEAQ (reference sequence). Trimming pared 11 bases from V and 5 bases from J, leaving 17 bases between.

This chain links TRBV2 with TRBJ1-2, with a weak D call TRBD1 (6 bases). Trimming removed 6 bases from V and 1 base from J, with 15 bases in between. This CDR3 region has 15 residues. Germline values: CDR1 SNHLY, CDR2 FYNNEI. As DNA, the CDR3 is TGTGCCAGCAGAGAATTCCAGGGGTATAACTATGGCTACACCTTC. Protein: CASREFQGYNYGYTF.

There are a few counts of this clonotype. V and J are TRBV3-1 and TRBJ2-1; D may be TRBD2 (5 bases). Germline V gene data show CDR1 as LGHDT and CDR2 as YNNKEL (reference sequence). The CDR3 is made up of 16 amino acids. V was shortened by 0 bases and J by 6 bases, with 15 bases between the two germline ends. Written as DNA, the CDR3 is TGTGCCAGCAGCCAAGAAATGTTGGCTAGCATCAATGAGCAGTTCTTC. It specifies CASSQEMLASINEQFF.

The chain uses TRBV4-3 and TRBJ2-7, with TRBD2 as a possible D gene (5 bases). V dropped 3 bases and J dropped 7 bases, with 13 bases sitting between them. Germline V CDR1 and CDR2: LGHNA, YSLEER. The CDR3 runs 13 residues. The CDR3 bases are TGCGCCAGCAGCCATCTTCAAACGGGGGAGCAGTACTTC. This gives the protein CASSHLQTGEQYF.

The CDR3 protein is CAIRTSGTDTQYF. The CDR3 bases are TGTGCCATACGGACTAGCGGGACAGATACGCAGTATTTT. The chain links TRBV12-3 or TRBV12-4 to TRBJ2-3; 11 nucleotides align to TRBD2. With 10 bases clipped from V and 3 bases from J, the junction kept 3 bases outside the gene matches. The CDR3 runs 13 residues.

The chain uses TRBV2 and TRBJ2-7, with no clear D. The CDR3 sequence is 15 residues long. Trimming pared 1 base from V and 2 bases from J, leaving 12 bases between. The germline V gene has CDR1 SNHLY and CDR2 FYNNEI. The CDR3 here is CASSEDVAGPYEQYF. In nucleotides, the CDR3 is TGTGCCAGCAGTGAAGACGTAGCTGGGCCCTACGAGCAGTACTTC.

This sequence joins TRBV2 and TRBJ2-1; D is possibly TRBD1 or TRBD2 (6 bases each). In germline, CDR1 is SNHLY, CDR2 FYNNEI. The V gene lost 5 bases and the J gene lost 6 bases, with 14 bases spanning the gap. CDR3 length: 14 amino acids. The CDR3 DNA is TGTGCCAGCAGTCGTACTAAGGGGGGCAATGAGCAGTTCTTC. This translates into CASSRTKGGNEQFF.

This chain joins TRBV7-2 and TRBJ2-3, with D perhaps TRBD2 (6 bases). CDR3 length equals 15 residues. V lost 5 bases, J lost 1 base, and 13 bases lay in between. The germline V gene encodes CDR1 SGHTA and CDR2 FQGNSA. CDR3 region: CASSPLGGGTDTQYF. The CDR3, as DNA: TGTGCCAGCAGCCCGCTGGGGGGAGGCACAGATACGCAGTATTTT.

CDR3 in DNA: TGTGCCAGTAGTATCGGCAGGAACACTGAAGCTTTCTTT. This gives the protein CASSIGRNTEAFF. The J gene is TRBJ1-1, the V gene TRBV19; no clear D. CDR3 size: 13 residues. Germline CDR1 reads LNHDA; CDR2 reads SQIVND (reference sequence). V lost 3 bases to trimming and J lost 1 base, with 6 bases between them. Full variable domain (rest looked up from reference TRBV19 and TRBJ1-1): DGGITQSPKYLFRKEGQNVTLSCEQNLNHDAMYWYRQDPGQGLRLIYYSQIVNDFQKGDIAEGYSVSREKKESFPLTVTSAQKNPTAFYLCASSIGRNTEAFFGQGTRLTVV.

The table lists this clonotype with a few counts. The chain uses TRBV25-1 and TRBJ2-3; weak D call: TRBD1 (5 bases). This CDR3 is 13 amino acids long. The V gene's germline CDR1 is MGHDK and CDR2 SYGVNS. Trimming removed 0 bases from V and 7 bases from J, with 8 bases in between. CDR3 protein: CASSEYGANTQYF. The CDR3 DNA reads as TGTGCCAGCAGTGAATATGGGGCGAATACGCAGTATTTT.

The rearrangement joins TRBV4-2 to TRBJ2-2; 13 bases are shared with TRBD2. Germline V gene lookup returns CDR1 LGHNA and CDR2 YNFKEQ. This CDR3 contains 18 residues. Trimming took 3 bases from V and 4 from J; bases not matched to a gene: 8. The CDR3 loop is CASSHGLAGARGTGELFF. As DNA, the CDR3 is TGTGCCAGCAGCCACGGACTAGCGGGGGCCCGAGGCACCGGGGAGCTGTTTTTT.

This clonotype was seen only a few times. The gene calls are TRBV7-8 and TRBJ2-7; TRBD2 aligns across 8 bases. V dropped 1 base and J dropped 0; count of bases not matched to a gene: 8. The CDR3 is made up of 17 amino acids. Germline CDR1 and CDR2: SGHVS and FQNEAQ. In nucleotides, the CDR3 is TGTGCCAGCAGCTTAGGGGCAGCGGGAGACCTCTCCTACGAGCAGTACTTC. Translation: CASSLGAAGDLSYEQYF.

A word on this clonotype: One junction end does not reproduce the germline sequence, and a read error may be involved. The V gene is TRBV18, the J gene TRBJ2-1, with 12 bases lining up with TRBD1. Per the germline V gene, CDR1 is KGHSH and CDR2 is LQKENI. This CDR3 is built from 13 residues. This chain's CDR3 is CASSSGTGGTGVF. CDR3 DNA sequence: TGTGCCAGCTCGTCCGGGACAGGGGGCACAGGGGTCTTC.